One and the same sample provided the 3 T cell receptor beta chains below, sequenced in a study of control samples from healthy donors and cancer patients. Here immunoSEQ multiplex PCR was the method, and the copy in TCRdb shows in-frame clones only, minus some. The data show around 72,000 clones, roughly 80% seen once. The sequenced material came from blood. The receptors here all came from a man aged 50-60 years in good health.

The chain carries TRBV5-6 and TRBJ1-1; no definite D call. From germline, CDR1 is SGHDT and CDR2 YYEEEE. V was shortened by 1 base and J by 1 base, with 8 bases between the two germline ends. CDR3 length equals 14 residues. CDR3 in amino acids: CASSLKASNTEAFF. The CDR3 DNA is TGTGCCAGCAGCTTGAAGGCCTCGAACACTGAAGCTTTCTTT.

The chain has TRBV12-5 and TRBJ2-2; possibly TRBD1 for D (6 bases). This CDR3 is 13 amino acids long. The germline V gene has CDR1 LGHNT and CDR2 FRNRAP. V lost 1 base and J lost 11, with 11 bases in between. The CDR3 DNA is TGTGCTAGTGGTTTGGCTACAGGGCGCGAGCTGTTTTTT. Protein sequence: CASGLATGRELFF.

The DNA of the CDR3 is TGTGCCAGTAGGCGGACAGGGGTCTATGGCTACACCTTC. Translating it yields CASRRTGVYGYTF. V usage is TRBV19 and J usage is TRBJ1-2; 9 bases map to TRBD1. After removal of 6 bases from V and 4 bases from J, the junction contained 3 bases not matched to a gene. Germline CDR1 LNHDA, CDR2 SQIVND (reference sequence). This CDR3 spans 13 amino acids.